The 23 T cell receptor beta chains below all came from one sample that was sequenced in a study of identical twins. TCRdb recomputed calls from the 5' RACE reads with MiXCR, one row per CDR3 protein. There are approximately 630,000 distinct CDR3 sequences in the sample; just over 7% occur only once, and approximately 1.5% lies in the top ten. The data also belong to a second study, concerning yellow fever vaccine responses in identical twins.

Material for sequencing was PBMCs. Receptors originate from a woman aged 18-29 years in good health.

Only a few counts were recorded for this clonotype. This chain uses TRBV6-5 with TRBJ2-6; 9 nucleotides match TRBD1. The J segment lost 3 bases and the V segment lost 0 bases, leaving 6 bases of the junction unmatched. The CDR3 is 18 amino acids. Germline values: CDR1 MNHEY, CDR2 SVGAGI. The CDR3 is CASSYSTGGMGGANVLTF. In DNA form, the CDR3 reads TGTGCCAGCAGTTACTCGACAGGGGGTATGGGTGGGGCCAACGTCCTGACTTTC.

CDR3 in amino acids: CASRYRGGTGTGGYTF. The DNA for the CDR3 is TGTGCCAGCAGATACCGGGGGGGGACAGGGACTGGTGGCTACACCTTC. The gene calls are TRBV6-5 and TRBJ1-2; 9 positions agree with TRBD1. J was trimmed by 7 bases and V by 6 bases; bases with no gene match: 15. The length of the CDR3 is 16 residues. The germline V gene has CDR1 MNHEY and CDR2 SVGAGI.

This clonotype showed up many times. The V and J genes are TRBV10-3 and TRBJ2-1; 7 bases map to TRBD2. The CDR3 totals 13 residues. Trimming took 7 bases from V and 2 from J; bases not matched to a gene: 2. Germline values: CDR1 ENHRY, CDR2 SYGVKD. The DNA for the CDR3 is TGTGCCATCAAGCGGGAAACCTACAATGAGCAGTTCTTC. It codes for CAIKRETYNEQFF.

The chain joins TRBV12-3 or TRBV12-4 to TRBJ1-6; 7 bases match TRBD1. J gave up 10 bases and V 1 base, and 7 bases lay outside the gene matches. The CDR3 consists of 15 residues. This chain's CDR3 is CASSLVEGAKSPLHF. CDR3 DNA: TGTGCCAGCAGTTTAGTCGAGGGGGCTAAGTCACCCCTCCACTTT.

There are many counts of this clonotype. V is TRBV12-3 or TRBV12-4 and J is TRBJ2-5; 13 bases match TRBD2. The last part of the DNA fits TRBJ2-3 better; the J call may be wrong. The CDR3 extends over 14 amino acids. The CDR3: CASSRGLAGETQYF. The CDR3 coding sequence is TGTGCCAGCAGCCGCGGACTAGCGGGAGAGACGCAGTATTTT.

The V call is TRBV12-3 or TRBV12-4, the J call TRBJ1-5; 8 positions agree with TRBD1. The CDR3 is 15 residues long. The V segment lost 5 bases and the J segment 3 bases; nucleotides outside the gene matches: 6. The CDR3: CASSQDRAANQPQHF. The CDR3 DNA reads TGTGCCAGCAGTCAGGACAGGGCCGCCAATCAGCCCCAGCATTTT.

This clonotype was seen at least ten times. CDR3 region: CASSLATGLAGRDTQYF. In DNA form, the CDR3 reads TGTGCCAGCAGCTTAGCGACGGGACTAGCGGGAAGAGATACGCAGTATTTT. The V call is TRBV7-9, the J call TRBJ2-3, with TRBD2 matching over 13 bases. Trimming at V came to 0 bases and at J to 5 bases, leaving 5 bases not matched to a gene. This CDR3 is built from 17 residues. CDR1 is SEHNR and CDR2 is FQNEAQ in the germline V gene (reference sequence).

This clonotype was seen a few times. The V and J genes are TRBV4-2 and TRBJ2-3; D unclear. The V and J ends lost 0 bases and 2 bases respectively, with 12 bases between them. The CDR3 extends over 16 amino acids. CDR1 is LGHNA, CDR2 YNFKEQ, per germline. CDR3 DNA: TGTGCCAGCAGCCAAGACCGACTCGTCGCCACAGATACGCAGTATTTT. Translated: CASSQDRLVATDTQYF.

This clonotype was detected many times. The chain links TRBV7-8 to TRBJ2-3; TRBD1 agrees at 8 bases. The CDR3 extends over 14 amino acids. The V segment lost 3 bases and the J segment 3 bases; nucleotides outside the gene matches: 2. CDR1 and CDR2 from the germline V gene are SGHVS and FQNEAQ. Here the CDR3 reads CASSFTGGTDTQYF. CDR3 bases: TGTGCCAGCAGCTTCACAGGGGGAACAGATACGCAGTATTTT.

This rearrangement joins TRBV12-3 or TRBV12-4 to TRBJ1-2; possible D gene TRBD1, 5 bases. The CDR3 consists of 16 residues. V was cut by 3 bases and J by 4 bases, with 18 bases left in between. CDR3 nucleotide sequence: TGTGCCAGCAGTTTTGACTCCCCAGGGAGCCTCTATGGCTACACCTTC. Its translation: CASSFDSPGSLYGYTF.

The chain carries TRBV6-5 and TRBJ1-4; maybe TRBD1 (6 bases). The CDR3 spans 14 residues. The germline V gene encodes CDR1 MNHEY and CDR2 SVGAGI. Trimming shortened V by 2 bases and J by 7 bases, and 11 bases separated the two germline ends. In nucleotides, the CDR3 is TGTGCCAGCAGTTACGGGGGCGCGGGTGAAAAACTGTTTTTT. It codes for CASSYGGAGEKLFF.

This clonotype occurred many times. V gene TRBV20-1 combines with J gene TRBJ2-5, with TRBD2 identical over 11 bases. V was clipped by 5 bases and J by 1 base; unmatched bases: 6. CDR3 size: 15 residues. Germline assignment: CDR1 DFQATT and CDR2 SNEGSKA (reference sequence). The CDR3 bases are TGCAGTGCTTTTCTACTAGCGGGGGTCCAAGAGACCCAGTACTTC. Translating gives CSAFLLAGVQETQYF.

This clonotype occurred many times. The chain employs TRBV12-3 or TRBV12-4 and TRBJ1-2; the D gene is possibly TRBD1 (6 bases). V was cut by 5 bases and J by 2 bases, with 9 bases left in between. The CDR3 length is 13 residues. The CDR3 region has the DNA TGTGCCAGCAGTGGGGGCCCAAACTATGGCTACACCTTC. It is translated as CASSGGPNYGYTF.

The table lists this clonotype with a few counts. The V and J genes are TRBV29-1 and TRBJ2-5; D remains ambiguous. This CDR3 has 11 amino acids. V gave up 1 base and J gave up 4 bases, with 4 bases separating them. Looked up from germline, CDR1 is SQVTM and CDR2 is ANQGSEA. The CDR3: CSVEARETQYF. CDR3 bases: TGCAGCGTTGAAGCCAGAGAGACCCAGTACTTC.

This clonotype was seen many times. CDR3 DNA sequence: TGCGCCAGCAGCCACGGACAGGGAGCAGATACGCAGTATTTT. The encoded protein is CASSHGQGADTQYF. The chain has TRBV5-1 and TRBJ2-3; 8 bases map to TRBD1. The trim removed 4 bases at V and 4 bases at J, leaving 5 bases unmatched. CDR3 size: 14 residues. Germline CDR1 and CDR2: SGHRS and YFSETQ.

This chain joins TRBV11-3 and TRBJ2-1, with D hard to call. This CDR3 has 14 amino acids. The germline gives CDR1 SGHNT, CDR2 YENEEA. Trimming cost V 4 bases and J 3 bases, with 10 bases left between them. CDR3 sequence (DNA): TGTGCCAGCAGCTCAGGATCGGTCTACAATGAGCAGTTCTTC. Protein product: CASSSGSVYNEQFF.

This clonotype has a count of ten or more. This sequence joins TRBV7-9 and TRBJ2-3; 9 bases are shared with TRBD2. The V gene's germline CDR1 is SEHNR and CDR2 FQNEAQ (reference sequence). V shed 5 bases, J shed 4 bases, and the junction held 7 bases outside the gene matches. The CDR3 runs 15 residues. The CDR3 loop is CASSNSGSFADTQYF. In DNA form, the CDR3 reads TGTGCCAGCAGCAATAGCGGGAGTTTCGCAGATACGCAGTATTTT.

This clonotype was observed many times. The chain links TRBV12-3 or TRBV12-4 to TRBJ2-3; TRBD1 matches at 8 bases. V trimming: 4 bases; J trimming: 0 bases; junction bases outside the gene matches: 6. This CDR3 region has 16 residues. This CDR3 reads CASSSGTGTSTDTQYF. CDR3 in DNA: TGTGCCAGCAGTTCCGGGACAGGTACTAGCACAGATACGCAGTATTTT.

The chain links TRBV4-1 to TRBJ2-7, with D unclear. Between the trimmed V and J ends, which lost 0 bases and 4 bases, there was a span of 13 bases. The CDR3 is made up of 15 amino acids. Germline assignment: CDR1 MGHRA and CDR2 YSYEKL. This CDR3 is CASSQDPGPQYEQYF. For the CDR3, the DNA is TGCGCCAGCAGCCAAGATCCAGGTCCTCAATACGAGCAGTACTTC.

There are a few counts of this clonotype. The V and J genes are TRBV5-1 and TRBJ2-2; possible D gene TRBD2, 6 bases. The CDR3 is made up of 14 amino acids. With 2 bases removed from V and 6 bases from J, the gap between germline ends came to 11 bases. From germline, CDR1 is SGHRS and CDR2 YFSETQ. The CDR3 nucleotides are TGCGCCAGCAGCTTCCGGGAGAGCGCCGGGGAGCTGTTTTTT. It translates to CASSFRESAGELFF. The variable domain in full, completed from reference TRBV5-1 and TRBJ2-2, reads KAGVTQTPRYLIKTRGQQVTLSCSPISGHRSVSWYQQTPGQGLQFLFEYFSETQRNKGNFPGRFSGRQFSNSRSEMNVSTLELGDSALYLCASSFRESAGELFFGEGSRLTVL.

Points on this clonotype: A read error may produce the germline difference seen at one junction end. V is TRBV9 and J is TRBJ2-5, with D perhaps matching TRBD1 (5 bases). Germline V lookup: CDR1 SGDLS, CDR2 YYNGEE. The CDR3 spans 16 residues. The CDR3 loop is CASSVAKTVPQETHYF. The CDR3 DNA reads as TGTGCCAGCAGCGTAGCGAAGACAGTTCCCCAAGAGACCCATTACTTC.

This clonotype was counted ten times or more. This chain connects TRBV5-1 to TRBJ2-2; 12 nucleotides match TRBD2. Trimming took 5 bases from V and 7 from J; bases not matched to a gene: 6. Germline CDR1 is SGHRS and CDR2 is YFSETQ. This CDR3 spans 15 amino acids. The CDR3 here is CASRTSGGLDGELFF. The CDR3 DNA is TGCGCCAGCAGGACTAGCGGGGGCCTAGACGGGGAGCTGTTTTTT.

The chain links TRBV20-1 to TRBJ2-2; 8 bases are shared with TRBD1. This CDR3 region has 14 residues. Germline CDR1 DFQATT, CDR2 SNEGSKA (reference sequence). Losses at the gene ends were 1 base for V and 3 bases for J; bases not matched to a gene: 1. The CDR3, as DNA: TGCAGTGCTAGAGCGGGACAGGACACCGGGGAGCTGTTTTTT. This encodes CSARAGQDTGELFF.